The 20 T cell receptor beta chains below all came from one sample that was sequenced in a study of T cell repertoires in cytomegalovirus infection. From the reads, TCRdb called clonotypes with MiXCR, one entry per CDR3 protein. Here the sample spans about a million distinct CDR3 sequences, around 29% being singletons. Antigen specificity for these receptors is unknown. The source material was cultured CD8+ T cells from PBMCs, sampled from culture after CMV antigen stimulation. Receptors originate from a human donor in good health (CMV status not recorded). Some clones in this sample may be carry-over from other donors' samples.

This clonotype showed up many times. CDR3: CASSPHLTSEEKLFF. The CDR3 DNA reads as TGTGCCAGCAGCCCTCACTTAACCTCGGAGGAAAAACTGTTTTTT. The chain joins TRBV7-9 to TRBJ1-4, with D uncertain. Trimming shortened V by 5 bases and J by 8 bases, and 18 bases separated the two germline ends. The CDR3 spans 15 residues. Germline lookup yields CDR1 SEHNR and CDR2 FQNEAQ (reference sequence).

This sequence joins TRBV7-9 and TRBJ1-1; possible D gene TRBD1, 5 bases. The V end was cut by 5 bases, the J end by 1 base, with 20 bases between. Per the germline V gene, CDR1 is SEHNR and CDR2 is FQNEAQ (reference sequence). This CDR3 is built from 17 residues. CDR3 in DNA: TGTGCCAGCAGCCAGCCTAAAGTGAAAGGGGAGAACACTGAAGCTTTCTTT. It codes for CASSQPKVKGENTEAFF.

This clonotype has more than one count but fewer than ten. The chain combines TRBV6-5 with TRBJ2-5; D gene uncertain. The CDR3 extends over 15 amino acids. V dropped 2 bases and J dropped 1 base, with 11 bases sitting between them. Looked up from germline, CDR1 is MNHEY and CDR2 is SVGAGI. CDR3 DNA: TGTGCCAGCAGTTACGTGGCTTCGACCCAAGAGACCCAGTACTTC. This gives the protein CASSYVASTQETQYF.

V usage is TRBV23-1 and J usage is TRBJ2-7; D gene uncertain. TRBV23-1 is recorded as an ORF, its role being uncertain. The CDR3 length is 16 residues. V gave up 2 bases and J gave up 1 base, with 15 bases separating them. The CDR3, as DNA: TGCGCCAGCAGTCAAACTCAGCGTCGTGGATCCTACGAGCAGTACGTC. Protein: CASSQTQRRGSYEQYV.

This clonotype was recorded once. This chain uses TRBV10-3 with TRBJ2-1; D is undetermined. Germline values: CDR1 ENHRY, CDR2 SYGVKD. V was pared by 3 bases and J by 9 bases, with 6 bases between. CDR3 length: 11 amino acids. The CDR3 DNA follows: TGTGCCATCAGTGAAGTGGGTGAGCAGTTCTTC. Protein sequence: CAISEVGEQFF.

The J gene is TRBJ2-3, the V gene TRBV27, with D possibly TRBD1 on 6 matching bases. Germline V gene lookup returns CDR1 MNHEY and CDR2 SMNVEV (reference sequence). V shed 1 base and J shed 6 bases, with 23 bases lying between them. The CDR3 has 18 amino acids. The CDR3 spells CASSLLPGSDRFSDTQYF. As DNA, the CDR3 is TGTGCCAGCAGTTTATTACCCGGCTCGGACAGATTCTCGGATACGCAGTATTTT.

This clonotype has just a few counts. The gene calls are TRBV5-6 and TRBJ2-1; D call uncertain. Germline CDR1 reads SGHDT; CDR2 reads YYEEEE. This CDR3 is built from 15 residues. V was trimmed by 7 bases and J by 4 bases, leaving 18 bases between them. The CDR3 region is CASQSGFPHYNEQFF. Written as DNA, the CDR3 is TGTGCCAGCCAATCAGGCTTTCCCCATTACAATGAGCAGTTCTTC.

The CDR3 is CASSSRTSGDTDTQYF. The CDR3 nucleotides are TGTGCCAGCAGTTCCAGGACTAGCGGGGACACAGATACGCAGTATTTT. This chain uses TRBV6-7 with TRBJ2-3; 12 nucleotides agree with TRBD2. TRBV6-7 falls under the ORF class, with uncertain function. Losses at the gene ends were 4 bases for V and 2 bases for J; bases not matched to a gene: 4. The CDR3 has 16 amino acids.

This clonotype was recorded a few times. DNA of the CDR3: TGTGCCAGCAGCTTAGCAGGGGACTACCCGGGAACCCAGTACTTC. This gives the protein CASSLAGDYPGTQYF. The rearrangement joins TRBV7-2 to TRBJ2-5, with TRBD2 matching 7 bases. V lost 0 bases to trimming and J lost 8 bases; unmatched junction nucleotides: 9. Germline loops: CDR1 SGHTA, CDR2 FQGNSA. The length of the CDR3 is 15 residues.

On this clonotype itself: A single base separates this from a much larger clone, so it may be a read error. The chain employs TRBV7-2 and TRBJ2-3; TRBD2 matches 11 bases. The length of the CDR3 is 15 residues. Germline assignment: CDR1 SGHTA and CDR2 FQGNSA. Here the CDR3 reads CASSNSGGGPDTRYF. The CDR3 DNA is TGTGCCAGCAGCAATAGCGGGGGGGGCCCAGATACGCGGTATTTT.

The chain couples TRBV2 to TRBJ2-1, with TRBD2 identical over 9 bases. Unmatched junction bases numbered 8, after V lost 3 bases and J lost 5 bases. The CDR3 loop spans 16 amino acids. Germline V gives CDR1 SNHLY, CDR2 FYNNEI. CDR3 sequence reads: CASSDILAGSHNEQFF. In DNA, the CDR3 is TGTGCCAGCAGTGATATCCTAGCGGGGAGCCACAATGAGCAGTTCTTC.

This clonotype was picked up a small number of times. The chain is built from TRBV23-1 and TRBJ2-3, with a weak D call TRBD2 (6 bases). TRBV23-1 is reported as an ORF; its role is uncertain. V lost 0 bases and J lost 3, with 13 bases in between. The CDR3 totals 16 residues. The CDR3 DNA is TGCGCCAGCAGTCAATCGACCAGGGAGGTAACAGATACGCAGTATTTT. It codes for CASSQSTREVTDTQYF.

This clonotype was recorded a few times. The V call is TRBV27, the J call TRBJ2-7, with 8 bases that match TRBD1. The CDR3 consists of 16 residues. V shed 4 bases, J shed 0 bases, and the junction held 8 bases outside the gene matches. Per the germline V gene, CDR1 is MNHEY and CDR2 is SMNVEV (reference sequence). The CDR3 DNA sequence: TGTGCCAGCAGTTCATCCGGGACAGGAGGCTCCTACGAGCAGTACGTC. Its translation is CASSSSGTGGSYEQYV.

In its sample, this clonotype was seen a few times. The chain has TRBV7-8 and TRBJ1-1; D is perhaps TRBD1 (5 bases). The CDR3 loop spans 13 amino acids. Trimming removed 3 bases at V and 5 bases at J, with 10 bases between. Per germline, CDR1 SGHVS and CDR2 FQNEAQ. CDR3 residues: CASSFYGGTEAFF. In DNA form, the CDR3 reads TGTGCCAGCAGCTTCTACGGGGGGACTGAAGCTTTCTTT.

As concerns this clonotype: This may arise from a read error, as a much more abundant clone is one base away. The J gene is TRBJ2-3, the V gene TRBV7-9; D remains ambiguous. Germline V gene lookup returns CDR1 SEHNR and CDR2 FQNEAQ (reference sequence). The CDR3 is made up of 14 amino acids. The CDR3: CVSSLGLFTDTQYF. For the CDR3, the DNA is TGTGTCAGCAGCTTAGGTTTATTCACAGATACGCAGTATTTT.

This clonotype was found a few times. Being one base from a much bigger clone, this may be a read error. The J gene is TRBJ2-1, the V gene TRBV5-6, with TRBD2 identical over 12 bases. V lost 5 bases to trimming and J lost 6 bases; unmatched junction nucleotides: 3. This CDR3 is 14 amino acids long. Germline values: CDR1 SGHDT, CDR2 YYEEEE. Here the CDR3 DNA reads TGTGCCAGCAGTCGACTAGCGGGGGTCAATGAGCAGTTCTTC. This sequence encodes CASSRLAGVNEQFF.

This clonotype was seen a handful of times. This sequence joins TRBV11-3 and TRBJ2-1; 12 nucleotides align to TRBD2. There are 18 residues in the CDR3. Germline V CDR1 and CDR2: SGHNT, YENEEA. The ends lost 3 bases at V and 0 bases at J; junction bases unmatched: 6. In nucleotides, the CDR3 is TGTGCCAGCAGCTTCGGGACTAGCGGGCCGAGCTCCTACAATGAGCAGTTCTTC. Translated, it gives CASSFGTSGPSSYNEQFF. Looking up the rest from reference TRBV11-3 and TRBJ2-1 gives the full variable domain: EAGVVQSPRYKIIEKKQPVAFWCNPISGHNTLYWYLQNLGQGPELLIRYENEEAVDDSQLPKDRFSAERLKGVDSTLKIQPAELGDSAVYLCASSFGTSGPSSYNEQFFGPGTRLTVL.

The J gene is TRBJ1-6, the V gene TRBV25-1; 7 nucleotides align to TRBD1. Unmatched junction bases numbered 9, after V lost 4 bases and J lost 3 bases. Germline CDR1 is MGHDK and CDR2 is SYGVNS. The CDR3 spans 17 residues. The CDR3 DNA follows: TGTGCCAGCAGTGGACAGGGAGGGTTACGCTATAATTCACCCCTCCACTTT. Protein sequence: CASSGQGGLRYNSPLHF.

Ten or more counts support this clonotype. The chain carries TRBV7-2 and TRBJ1-1; D might be TRBD1 (5 bases). Germline V gene lookup returns CDR1 SGHTA and CDR2 FQGNSA. CDR3 length: 13 residues. V lost 3 bases and J 6 bases, leaving 11 bases between the germline ends. The DNA of the CDR3 is TGTGCCAGCAGCTTCCCCGGGGGGGCTGAAGCTTTCTTT. Amino acid sequence: CASSFPGGAEAFF.

This clonotype was counted at least ten times. This chain joins TRBV6-2 or TRBV6-3 and TRBJ1-1; perhaps TRBD1 as D (6 bases). V shed 7 bases and J shed 3 bases, with 15 bases lying between them. Germline V lookup: CDR1 MNHEY, CDR2 SVGEGT. The CDR3 has 14 residues. CDR3 in amino acids: CASNFPGVDTEAFF. DNA of the CDR3: TGTGCCAGCAACTTTCCAGGGGTGGACACTGAAGCTTTCTTT.